This is a list of T cell receptor beta chains from one sample in a study of blood T cell repertoires in COVID-19. Assay: immunoSEQ multiplex PCR; the TCRdb copy retains only in-frame clones and omits some. This table holds around 240,000 clones, around 87% found once. Sequenced: peripheral blood. The receptors derive from a woman aged 30 to 39 who had recovered from COVID-19. CDR3s include the opening cysteine and the closing phenylalanine or tryptophan. A D gene is named only where the DNA matches it firmly. Clone size is shown for a subset of rows, as once, few, many or a class of expanded clone.

j_call: TRBJ2-2
v_call: TRBV5-6
clone_size: -
d_call: TRBD1
cdr3_nt: TGTGCCAGCAGCGTGACAGGGGGCACCGGGGAGCTGTTTTTT
cdr3_aa: CASSVTGGTGELFF

j_call: TRBJ2-4
v_call: TRBV9
clone_size: -
d_call: -
cdr3_nt: TGTGCCAGCAGCGTCGGGGACACAGCAAACATTCAGTACTTC
cdr3_aa: CASSVGDTANIQYF

j_call: TRBJ1-1
v_call: TRBV6-5
clone_size: -
d_call: -
cdr3_nt: TGTGCCAGCAGTTATCGGAGCGACACTGAAGCTTTCTTT
cdr3_aa: CASSYRSDTEAFF

j_call: TRBJ1-6
v_call: TRBV2
clone_size: -
d_call: -
cdr3_nt: TGTGCCAGAGGGGACACCAATAATTCACCCCTCCACTTT
cdr3_aa: CARGDTNNSPLHF

j_call: TRBJ1-3
v_call: TRBV19
clone_size: few
d_call: -
cdr3_nt: TGTGCCAGTAACCCCGGTATTGGAAACACCATATATTTT
cdr3_aa: CASNPGIGNTIYF

j_call: TRBJ2-5
v_call: TRBV5-4
clone_size: -
d_call: TRBD2
cdr3_nt: TGTGCCAGCAGCTTGGGCGGGGGGGCTGTGGAGACCCAGTACTTC
cdr3_aa: CASSLGGGAVETQYF

j_call: TRBJ2-3
v_call: TRBV14
clone_size: -
d_call: -
cdr3_nt: TGTGCCAGCAGCCTTGTCTCGGGACTCCTTACAGATACGCAGTATTTT
cdr3_aa: CASSLVSGLLTDTQYF

j_call: TRBJ2-3
v_call: TRBV7-2
clone_size: -
d_call: TRBD2
cdr3_nt: TGTGCCAGCAGCTTAAGACTAGCGGGGGCCACAGATACGCAGTATTTT
cdr3_aa: CASSLRLAGATDTQYF

j_call: TRBJ2-2
v_call: TRBV5-5
clone_size: -
d_call: -
cdr3_nt: TGTGCCAGCAGCTTGAGCCCCACCGGGGAGCTGTTTTTT
cdr3_aa: CASSLSPTGELFF

j_call: TRBJ2-2
v_call: TRBV4-1
clone_size: -
d_call: TRBD1
cdr3_nt: TGCGCCAGCAGCCAACGACCCCCGGGACAGGGGACCGGGGAGCTGTTTTTT
cdr3_aa: CASSQRPPGQGTGELFF

j_call: TRBJ1-1
v_call: TRBV6-5
clone_size: -
d_call: -
cdr3_nt: TGTGCCAGCAGTTACAGCGAAAACACTGAAGCTTTCTTT
cdr3_aa: CASSYSENTEAFF

j_call: TRBJ1-3
v_call: TRBV18
clone_size: -
d_call: -
cdr3_nt: TGTGCCAGCTCACCACGCGCTGGAAACACCATATATTTT
cdr3_aa: CASSPRAGNTIYF

j_call: TRBJ1-5
v_call: TRBV2
clone_size: -
d_call: -
cdr3_nt: TGTGCCAGCAGTGACAGGGGTAGCAATCAGCCCCAGCATTTT
cdr3_aa: CASSDRGSNQPQHF

j_call: TRBJ2-3
v_call: TRBV3-1/TRBV3-2
clone_size: once
d_call: TRBD2
cdr3_nt: TGTGCCAGCAGCCAGCGACTAGCGTGGGCAGATACGCAGTATTTT
cdr3_aa: CASSQRLAWADTQYF

j_call: TRBJ2-4
v_call: TRBV11-2
clone_size: -
d_call: -
cdr3_nt: TGTGCCAGCAGCTCCGCGGGTGGCAAAAACATTCAGTACTTC
cdr3_aa: CASSSAGGKNIQYF

j_call: TRBJ1-2
v_call: TRBV6-6
clone_size: -
d_call: -
cdr3_nt: TGTGCCAGCGCGAAATTAGCTTCAGGGAACTATGGCTACACCTTC
cdr3_aa: CASAKLASGNYGYTF

j_call: TRBJ2-3
v_call: TRBV11-3
clone_size: -
d_call: -
cdr3_nt: TGTGCCAGCAGCTCCAGGGGCACAGATACGCAGTATTTT
cdr3_aa: CASSSRGTDTQYF

j_call: TRBJ2-1
v_call: TRBV4-2
clone_size: -
d_call: -
cdr3_nt: TGTGCCAGCAAACCCAGTCGTGGGGCGGGATACAATGAGCAGTTCTTC
cdr3_aa: CASKPSRGAGYNEQFF

j_call: TRBJ2-7
v_call: TRBV5-1
clone_size: -
d_call: TRBD2
cdr3_nt: TGCGCCAGCAGCTTCAGCGGGGGGGTATCCTACGAGCAGTACTTC
cdr3_aa: CASSFSGGVSYEQYF

j_call: TRBJ2-7
v_call: TRBV19
clone_size: once
d_call: -
cdr3_nt: TGTGCCAGTAGTAATGCGGGGCCCTCCTACGAGCAGTACTTC
cdr3_aa: CASSNAGPSYEQYF

j_call: TRBJ2-7
v_call: TRBV4-2
clone_size: once
d_call: -
cdr3_nt: TGTGCCAGCAGCCAAGACAACTACGAGCAGTACTTC
cdr3_aa: CASSQDNYEQYF

j_call: TRBJ2-3
v_call: TRBV4-2
clone_size: -
d_call: -
cdr3_nt: TGTGCCAGCAGCCAAGAGACATTGACAGATACGCAGTATTTT
cdr3_aa: CASSQETLTDTQYF

j_call: TRBJ2-5
v_call: TRBV20-1
clone_size: -
d_call: -
cdr3_nt: TGCAGTGCAAGTAGGGGGCAAGAGACCCAGTACTTC
cdr3_aa: CSASRGQETQYF

j_call: TRBJ1-1
v_call: TRBV20-1
clone_size: -
d_call: -
cdr3_nt: TGCAGTGCTTGTCAGGGTATGCTGGCTTTCTTT
cdr3_aa: CSACQGMLAFF

j_call: TRBJ2-1
v_call: TRBV10-3
clone_size: -
d_call: TRBD2
cdr3_nt: TGTGCCGCCCGAGGAGAGCGGGGCCGGATCAGGGAGCAGTTCTTC
cdr3_aa: CAARGERGRIREQFF

j_call: TRBJ2-7
v_call: TRBV19
clone_size: once
d_call: -
cdr3_nt: TGTGCCAGTAGTAAAGTTGGCGGAGCCTACGAGCAGTACTTC
cdr3_aa: CASSKVGGAYEQYF

j_call: TRBJ1-2
v_call: TRBV2
clone_size: -
d_call: -
cdr3_nt: TGTGCCAGCAGTGAGCCGGGAAAACGCTACACCTTC
cdr3_aa: CASSEPGKRYTF

j_call: TRBJ2-1
v_call: TRBV6-5
clone_size: -
d_call: TRBD1
cdr3_nt: TGTGCCAGCAGGACGGGGACAGGGCCGGAGCAGTTCTTC
cdr3_aa: CASRTGTGPEQFF

j_call: TRBJ2-3
v_call: TRBV11-3
clone_size: -
d_call: TRBD1
cdr3_nt: TGTGCCAGCAGCTACGGGACAGGGGAAAGCACAGATACGCAGTATTTT
cdr3_aa: CASSYGTGESTDTQYF

j_call: TRBJ2-5
v_call: TRBV5-1
clone_size: -
d_call: TRBD2
cdr3_nt: TGCGCCAGCAGTGAGGGACTAGCGGGGGGGCGAGGTGAGACCCAGTACTTC
cdr3_aa: CASSEGLAGGRGETQYF

j_call: TRBJ2-7
v_call: TRBV7-8
clone_size: -
d_call: TRBD1
cdr3_nt: TGTGCCAGCAGCGTGGACAGGGGGTTCGAGCAGTACTTC
cdr3_aa: CASSVDRGFEQYF

j_call: TRBJ2-7
v_call: TRBV2
clone_size: few
d_call: TRBD2
cdr3_nt: TGTGCCAGCAGTGAAGCGTTGTTTAGCGGGGGGGCTCGGGAGCAGTACTTC
cdr3_aa: CASSEALFSGGAREQYF